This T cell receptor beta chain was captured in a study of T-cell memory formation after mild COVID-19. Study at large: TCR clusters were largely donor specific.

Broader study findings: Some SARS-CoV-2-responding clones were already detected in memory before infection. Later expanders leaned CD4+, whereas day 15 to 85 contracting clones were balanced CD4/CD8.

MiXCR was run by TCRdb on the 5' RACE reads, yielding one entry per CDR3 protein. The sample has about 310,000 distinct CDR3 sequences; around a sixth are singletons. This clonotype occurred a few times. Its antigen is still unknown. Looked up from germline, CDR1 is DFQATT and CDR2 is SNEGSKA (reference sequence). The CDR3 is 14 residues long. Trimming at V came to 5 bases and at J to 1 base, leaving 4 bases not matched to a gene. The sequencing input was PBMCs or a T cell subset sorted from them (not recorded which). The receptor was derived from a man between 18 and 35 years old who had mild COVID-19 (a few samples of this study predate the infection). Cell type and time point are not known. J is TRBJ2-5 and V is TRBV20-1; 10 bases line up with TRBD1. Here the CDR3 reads CSAAWTGGQETQYF. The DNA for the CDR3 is TGCAGTGCTGCCTGGACAGGGGGCCAAGAGACCCAGTACTTC.